Below, one TCR beta chain is given with its context. Its matching antigen is unknown. This entry comes from a study of blood T cells in healthy people across ages. With a J-beta primer mix and a sample-barcoded 5' primer, a second PCR ran about 6 to 11 cycles. Carrying 12 random nucleotides, a template-switch adaptor labeled each individual cDNA molecule. TCRdb processed the 5' RACE reads anew with MiXCR; each CDR3 protein has one entry. Of over a million distinct CDR3 sequences listed, around 43% are singletons. The CDR3 length is 14 residues. Germline loops: CDR1 KGHDR, CDR2 SFDVKD. Trimming shortened V by 6 bases and J by 2 bases, and 12 bases separated the two germline ends. General study points: Across samples, TCR beta diversity tracked strongly with naive T cell percentage.

V and J are TRBV24-1 and TRBJ1-2; D is uncertain. Sequencing was carried out using blood. The origin of this receptor is a woman in her fifties or sixties in good health. As DNA, the CDR3 is TGTGCCACCAGTACTCAGGATCGGAACTATGGCTACACCTTC. This codes for CATSTQDRNYGYTF.